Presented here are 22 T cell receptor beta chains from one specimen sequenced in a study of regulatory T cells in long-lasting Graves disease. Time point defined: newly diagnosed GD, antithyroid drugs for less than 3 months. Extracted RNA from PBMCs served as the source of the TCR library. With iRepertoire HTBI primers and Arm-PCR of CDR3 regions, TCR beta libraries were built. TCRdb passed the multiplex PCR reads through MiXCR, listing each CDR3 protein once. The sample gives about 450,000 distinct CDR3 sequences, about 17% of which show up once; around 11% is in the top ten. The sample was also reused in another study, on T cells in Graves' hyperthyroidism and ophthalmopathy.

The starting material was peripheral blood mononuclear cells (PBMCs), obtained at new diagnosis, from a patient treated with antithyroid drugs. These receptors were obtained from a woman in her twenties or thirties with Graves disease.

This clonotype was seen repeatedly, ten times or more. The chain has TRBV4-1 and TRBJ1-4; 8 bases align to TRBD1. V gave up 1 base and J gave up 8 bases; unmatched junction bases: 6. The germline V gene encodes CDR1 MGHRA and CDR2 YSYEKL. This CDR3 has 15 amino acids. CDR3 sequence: CASSQGRTGREKLFF. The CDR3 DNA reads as TGCGCCAGCAGCCAAGGCCGGACAGGGCGCGAAAAACTGTTTTTT.

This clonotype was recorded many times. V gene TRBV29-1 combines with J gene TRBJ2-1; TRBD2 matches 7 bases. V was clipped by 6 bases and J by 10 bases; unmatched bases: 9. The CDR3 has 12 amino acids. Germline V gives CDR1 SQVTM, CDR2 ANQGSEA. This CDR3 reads CSVNGGTGEQFF. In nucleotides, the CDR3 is TGCAGCGTGAACGGGGGGACTGGAGAGCAGTTCTTC.

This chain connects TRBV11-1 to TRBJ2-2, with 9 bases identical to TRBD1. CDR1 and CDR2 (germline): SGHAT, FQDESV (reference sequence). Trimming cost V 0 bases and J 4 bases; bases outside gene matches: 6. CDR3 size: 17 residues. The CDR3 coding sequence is TGTGCCAGCAGCTTAGCACGGACAGGGGAGGGCACCGGGGAGCTGTTTTTT. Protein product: CASSLARTGEGTGELFF. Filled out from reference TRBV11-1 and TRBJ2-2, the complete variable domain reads EAEVAQSPRYKITEKSQAVAFWCDPISGHATLYWYRQILGQGPELLVQFQDESVVDDSQLPKDRFSAERLKGVDSTLKIQPAELGDSAMYLCASSLARTGEGTGELFFGEGSRLTVL.

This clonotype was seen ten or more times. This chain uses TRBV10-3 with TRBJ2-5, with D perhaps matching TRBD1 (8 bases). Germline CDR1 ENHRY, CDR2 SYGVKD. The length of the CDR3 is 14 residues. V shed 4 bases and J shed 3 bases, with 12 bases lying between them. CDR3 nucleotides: TGTGCCATCAGTGGAGCGGGACAGGAAGAGACCCAGTACTTC. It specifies CAISGAGQEETQYF.

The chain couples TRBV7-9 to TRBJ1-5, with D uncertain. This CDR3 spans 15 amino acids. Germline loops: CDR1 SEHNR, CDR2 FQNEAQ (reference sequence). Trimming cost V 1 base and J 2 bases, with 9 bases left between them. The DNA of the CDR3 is TGTGCCAGCAGCTTAGTCGGGATAGGCAATCAGCCCCAGCATTTT. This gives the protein CASSLVGIGNQPQHF.

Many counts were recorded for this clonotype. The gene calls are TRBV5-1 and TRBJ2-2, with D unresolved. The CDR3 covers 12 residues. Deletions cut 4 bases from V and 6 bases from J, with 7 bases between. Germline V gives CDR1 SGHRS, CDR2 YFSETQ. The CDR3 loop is CASSVYAGELFF. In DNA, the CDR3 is TGCGCCAGCAGCGTTTACGCCGGGGAGCTGTTTTTT.

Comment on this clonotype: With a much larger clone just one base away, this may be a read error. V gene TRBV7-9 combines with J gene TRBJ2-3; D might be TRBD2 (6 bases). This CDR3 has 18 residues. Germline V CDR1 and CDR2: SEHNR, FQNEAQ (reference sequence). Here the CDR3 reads CSSSGPAPLSSVIDTQYF. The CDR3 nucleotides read TGTTCCAGCAGCGGGCCCGCACCCCTTTCTAGCGTGATAGATACGCAGTATTTT.

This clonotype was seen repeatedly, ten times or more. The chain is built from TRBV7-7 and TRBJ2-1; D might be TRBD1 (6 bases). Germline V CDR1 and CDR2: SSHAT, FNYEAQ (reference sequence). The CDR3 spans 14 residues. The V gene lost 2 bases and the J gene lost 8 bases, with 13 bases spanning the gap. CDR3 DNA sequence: TGTGCCAGCAGCTTAACGCAGGGGTCGGATGAGCAGTTCTTC. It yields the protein CASSLTQGSDEQFF. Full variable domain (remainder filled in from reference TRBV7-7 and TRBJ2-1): GAGVSQSPRYKVTKRGQDVTLRCDPISSHATLYWYQQALGQGPEFLTYFNYEAQPDKSGLPSDRFSAERPEGSISTLTIQRTEQRDSAMYRCASSLTQGSDEQFFGPGTRLTVL.

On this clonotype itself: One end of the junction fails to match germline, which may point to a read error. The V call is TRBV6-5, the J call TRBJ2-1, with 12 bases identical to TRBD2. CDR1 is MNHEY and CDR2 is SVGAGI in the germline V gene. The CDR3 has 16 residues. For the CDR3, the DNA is TGCGCCAGCAGTGGTGCGAGACTAGCGGGAGTGCGGGAGCAGTTCTTC. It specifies CASSGARLAGVREQFF.

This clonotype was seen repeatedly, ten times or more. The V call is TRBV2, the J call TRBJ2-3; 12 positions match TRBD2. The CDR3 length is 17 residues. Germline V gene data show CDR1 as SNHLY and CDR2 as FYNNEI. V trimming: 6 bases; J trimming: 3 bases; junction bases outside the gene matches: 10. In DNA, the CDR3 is TGTGCCAGCAGGACCTCTCCCCTAGCGGGAGGGACAGATACGCAGTATTTT. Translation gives CASRTSPLAGGTDTQYF.

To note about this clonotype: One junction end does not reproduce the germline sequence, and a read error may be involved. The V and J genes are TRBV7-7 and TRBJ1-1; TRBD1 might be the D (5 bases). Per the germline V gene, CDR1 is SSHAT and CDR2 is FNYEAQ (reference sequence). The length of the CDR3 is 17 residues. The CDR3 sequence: CASSYASHLGVNTEAFF. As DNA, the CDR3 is TGTGCTAGCAGCTACGCCTCCCACCTGGGGGTGAACACTGAAGCTTTCTTT.

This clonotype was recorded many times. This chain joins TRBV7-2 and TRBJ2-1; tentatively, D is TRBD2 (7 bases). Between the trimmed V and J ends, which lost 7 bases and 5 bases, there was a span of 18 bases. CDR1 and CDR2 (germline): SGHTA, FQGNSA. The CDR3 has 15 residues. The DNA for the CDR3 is TGTGCCAGCAATAAAAGGGGGGGGGCCGACAATGAGCAGTTCTTC. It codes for CASNKRGGADNEQFF. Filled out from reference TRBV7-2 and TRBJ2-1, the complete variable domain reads GAGVSQSPSNKVTEKGKDVELRCDPISGHTALYWYRQSLGQGLEFLIYFQGNSAPDKSGLPSDRFSAERTGGSVSTLTIQRTQQEDSAVYLCASNKRGGADNEQFFGPGTRLTVL.

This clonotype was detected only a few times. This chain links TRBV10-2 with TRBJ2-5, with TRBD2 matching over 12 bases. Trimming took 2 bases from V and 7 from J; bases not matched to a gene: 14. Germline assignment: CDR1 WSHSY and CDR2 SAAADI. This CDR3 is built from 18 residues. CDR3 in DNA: TGCGCCAGCAGTGAGCCGGGACTAGCGGGTCTCAGCAAGGGGACCCAGTACTTC. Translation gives CASSEPGLAGLSKGTQYF.

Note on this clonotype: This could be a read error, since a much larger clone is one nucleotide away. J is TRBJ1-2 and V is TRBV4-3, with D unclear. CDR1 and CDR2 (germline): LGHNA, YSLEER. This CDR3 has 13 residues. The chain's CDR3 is CASSQGENYGFTF. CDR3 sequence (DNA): TGCGCCAGCAGCCAGGGAGAGAACTATGGCTTCACCTTC.

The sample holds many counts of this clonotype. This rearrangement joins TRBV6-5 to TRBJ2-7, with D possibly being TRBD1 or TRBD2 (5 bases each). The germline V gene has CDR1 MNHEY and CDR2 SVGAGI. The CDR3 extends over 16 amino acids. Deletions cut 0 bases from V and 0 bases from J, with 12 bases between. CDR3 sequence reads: CASSYSPSGSSYEQYF. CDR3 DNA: TGTGCCAGCAGTTACTCTCCATCAGGGAGCTCCTACGAGCAGTACTTC.

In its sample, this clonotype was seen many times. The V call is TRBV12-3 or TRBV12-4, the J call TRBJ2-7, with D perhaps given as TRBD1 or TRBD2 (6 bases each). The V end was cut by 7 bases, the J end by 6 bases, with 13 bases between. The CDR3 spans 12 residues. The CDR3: CASNPGGLEQYF. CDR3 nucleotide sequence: TGTGCCAGCAACCCCGGGGGCCTCGAGCAGTACTTC.

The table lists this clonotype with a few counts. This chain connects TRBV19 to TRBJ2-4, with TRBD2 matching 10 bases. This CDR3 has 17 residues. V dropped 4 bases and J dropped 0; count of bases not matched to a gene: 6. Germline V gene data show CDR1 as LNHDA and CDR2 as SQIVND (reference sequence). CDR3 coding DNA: TGTGCCAGTAGTACCGAAAGACTAGCGGGAGCCAAAAACATTCAGTACTTC. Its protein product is CASSTERLAGAKNIQYF.

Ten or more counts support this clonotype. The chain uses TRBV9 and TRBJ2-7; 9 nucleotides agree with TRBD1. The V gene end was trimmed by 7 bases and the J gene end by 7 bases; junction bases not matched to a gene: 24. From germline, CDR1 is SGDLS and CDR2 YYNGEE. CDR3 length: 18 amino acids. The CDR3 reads CASPAKPRDRDTHWEQYF. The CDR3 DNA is TGTGCCAGCCCAGCCAAGCCCCGGGACAGGGATACCCATTGGGAGCAGTACTTC. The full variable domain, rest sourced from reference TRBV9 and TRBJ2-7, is DSGVTQTPKHLITATGQRVTLRCSPRSGDLSVYWYQQSLDQGLQFLIQYYNGEERAKGNILERFSAQQFPDLHSELNLSSLELGDSALYFCASPAKPRDRDTHWEQYFGPGTRLTVT.

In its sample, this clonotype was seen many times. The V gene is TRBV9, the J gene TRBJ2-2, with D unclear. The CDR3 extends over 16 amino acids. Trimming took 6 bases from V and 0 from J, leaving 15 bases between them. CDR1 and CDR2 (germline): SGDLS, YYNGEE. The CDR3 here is CASTQANGANTGELFF. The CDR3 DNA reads TGTGCCAGCACCCAAGCCAACGGAGCGAACACCGGGGAGCTGTTTTTT.

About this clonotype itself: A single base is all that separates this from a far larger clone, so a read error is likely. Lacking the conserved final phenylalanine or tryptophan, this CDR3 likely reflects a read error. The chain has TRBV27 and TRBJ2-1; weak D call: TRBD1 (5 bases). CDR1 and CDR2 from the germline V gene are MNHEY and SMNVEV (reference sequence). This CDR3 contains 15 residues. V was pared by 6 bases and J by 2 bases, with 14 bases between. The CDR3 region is CASSQAQAPYNEQFL. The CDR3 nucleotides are TGTGCCAGCAGCCAGGCACAGGCCCCCTACAATGAGCAGTTCCTC.

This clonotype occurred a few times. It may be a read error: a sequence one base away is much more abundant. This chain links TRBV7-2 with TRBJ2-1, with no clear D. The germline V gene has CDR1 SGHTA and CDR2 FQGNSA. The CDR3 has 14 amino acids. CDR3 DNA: TGTGCCAGCAGCTTAGAAATCTCCTACAATGAGCGGTTCTTC. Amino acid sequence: CASSLEISYNERFF.

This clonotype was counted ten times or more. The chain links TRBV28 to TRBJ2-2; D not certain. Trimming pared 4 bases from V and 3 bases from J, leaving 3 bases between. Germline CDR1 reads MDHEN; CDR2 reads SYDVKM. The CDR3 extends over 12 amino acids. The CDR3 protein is CASSWDTGELFF. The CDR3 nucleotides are TGTGCCAGCAGTTGGGACACCGGGGAGCTGTTTTTT. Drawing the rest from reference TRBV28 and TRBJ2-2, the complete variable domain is DVKVTQSSRYLVKRTGEKVFLECVQDMDHENMFWYRQDPGLGLRLIYFSYDVKMKEKGDIPEGYSVSREKKERFSLILESASTNQTSMYLCASSWDTGELFFGEGSRLTVL.